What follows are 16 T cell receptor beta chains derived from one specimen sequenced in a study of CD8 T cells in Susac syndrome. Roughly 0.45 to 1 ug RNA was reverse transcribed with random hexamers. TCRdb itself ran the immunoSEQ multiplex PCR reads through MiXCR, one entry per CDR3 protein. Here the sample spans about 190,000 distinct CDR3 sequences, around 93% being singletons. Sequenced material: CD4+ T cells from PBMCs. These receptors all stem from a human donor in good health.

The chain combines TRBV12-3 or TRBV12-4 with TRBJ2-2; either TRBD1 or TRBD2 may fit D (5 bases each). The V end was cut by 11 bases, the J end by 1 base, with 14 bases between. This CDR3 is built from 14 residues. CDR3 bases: TGTGCCGCATCCGGGACGGTGAACACCGGGGAGCTGTTTTTT. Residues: CAASGTVNTGELFF.

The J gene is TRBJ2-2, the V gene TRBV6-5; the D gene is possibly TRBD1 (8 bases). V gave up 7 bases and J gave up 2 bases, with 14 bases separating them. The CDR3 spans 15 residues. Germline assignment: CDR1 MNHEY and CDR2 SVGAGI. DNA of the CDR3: TGTGCCAGCAATACAGGGGGGGTAAACACCGGGGAGCTGTTTTTT. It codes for CASNTGGVNTGELFF.

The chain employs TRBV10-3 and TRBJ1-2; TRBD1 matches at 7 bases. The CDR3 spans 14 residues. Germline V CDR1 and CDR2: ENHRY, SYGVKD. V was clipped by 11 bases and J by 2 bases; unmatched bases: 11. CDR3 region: CAARPGTDNYGYTF. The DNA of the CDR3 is TGTGCCGCCCGTCCAGGGACAGACAACTATGGCTACACCTTC.

The CDR3 DNA reads TGTGCCAGCAGCCAAGAGGCATTTCCCGGAGGGACCCAGTACTTC. Its protein is CASSQEAFPGGTQYF. The chain couples TRBV14 to TRBJ2-5, with D possibly being TRBD2 (5 bases). Germline V CDR1 and CDR2: SGHDN, FVKESK. The CDR3 is made up of 15 amino acids. Between the trimmed V and J ends, which lost 0 bases and 7 bases, there was a span of 15 bases.

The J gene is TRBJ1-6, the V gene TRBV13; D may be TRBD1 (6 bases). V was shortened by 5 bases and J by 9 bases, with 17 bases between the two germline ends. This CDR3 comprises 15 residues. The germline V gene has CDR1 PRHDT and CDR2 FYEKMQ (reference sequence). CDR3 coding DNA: TGTGCCAGCAGCCGCCAGGCAGGGGAGGGTTCACCCCTCCACTTT. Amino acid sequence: CASSRQAGEGSPLHF.

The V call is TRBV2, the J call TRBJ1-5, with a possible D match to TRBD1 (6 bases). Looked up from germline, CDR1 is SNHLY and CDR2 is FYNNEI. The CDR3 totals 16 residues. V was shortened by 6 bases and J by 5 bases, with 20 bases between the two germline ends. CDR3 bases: TGTGCCAGCAGCGCACTGGGGGCAGGAGGGTATCAGCCCCAGCATTTT. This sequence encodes CASSALGAGGYQPQHF.

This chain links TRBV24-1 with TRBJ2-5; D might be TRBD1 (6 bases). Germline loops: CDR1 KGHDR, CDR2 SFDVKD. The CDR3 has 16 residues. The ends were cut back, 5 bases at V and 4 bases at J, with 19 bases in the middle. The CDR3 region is CATSGNRERSTETQYF. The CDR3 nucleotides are TGTGCCACCAGTGGCAACAGGGAGAGGTCGACAGAGACCCAGTACTTC.

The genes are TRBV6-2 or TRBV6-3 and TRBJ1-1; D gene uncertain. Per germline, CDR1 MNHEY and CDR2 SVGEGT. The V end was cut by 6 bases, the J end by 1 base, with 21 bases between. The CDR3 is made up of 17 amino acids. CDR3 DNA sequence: TGTGCCAGCAGAACCACCCGTTTGAGGCACCAGAACACTGAAGCTTTCTTT. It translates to CASRTTRLRHQNTEAFF.

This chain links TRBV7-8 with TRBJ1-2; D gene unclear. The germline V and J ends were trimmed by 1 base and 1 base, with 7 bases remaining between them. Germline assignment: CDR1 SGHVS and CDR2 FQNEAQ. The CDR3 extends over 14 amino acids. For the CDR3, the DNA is TGTGCCAGCAGCTTAGGACGGTTTAACTATGGCTACACCTTC. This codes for CASSLGRFNYGYTF.

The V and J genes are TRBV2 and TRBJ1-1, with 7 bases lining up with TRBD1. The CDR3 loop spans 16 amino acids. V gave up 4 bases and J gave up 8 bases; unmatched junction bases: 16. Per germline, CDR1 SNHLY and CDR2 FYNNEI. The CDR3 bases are TGTGCCAGCAGTGTTCCGCAGGGGGTTTCCCCGCGAGAAGCTTTCTTT. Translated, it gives CASSVPQGVSPREAFF.

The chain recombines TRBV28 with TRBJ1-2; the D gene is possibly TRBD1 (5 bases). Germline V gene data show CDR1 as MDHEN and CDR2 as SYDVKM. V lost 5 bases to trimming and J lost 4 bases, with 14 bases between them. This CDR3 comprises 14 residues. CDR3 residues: CASSPTGVRYGYTF. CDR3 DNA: TGTGCCAGCAGTCCCACGGGGGTCCGCTATGGCTACACCTTC.

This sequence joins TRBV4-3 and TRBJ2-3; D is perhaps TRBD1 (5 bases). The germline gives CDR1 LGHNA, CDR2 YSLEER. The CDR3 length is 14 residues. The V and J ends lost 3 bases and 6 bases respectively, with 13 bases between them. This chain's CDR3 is CASSQNRQWDTQYF. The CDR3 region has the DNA TGCGCCAGCAGCCAGAACCGACAGTGGGATACGCAGTATTTT.

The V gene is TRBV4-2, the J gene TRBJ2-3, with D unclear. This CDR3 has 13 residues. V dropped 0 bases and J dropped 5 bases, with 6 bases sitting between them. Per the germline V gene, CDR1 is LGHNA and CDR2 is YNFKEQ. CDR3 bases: TGTGCCAGCAGCCAAGATAAGGGAGATACGCAGTATTTT. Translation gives CASSQDKGDTQYF.

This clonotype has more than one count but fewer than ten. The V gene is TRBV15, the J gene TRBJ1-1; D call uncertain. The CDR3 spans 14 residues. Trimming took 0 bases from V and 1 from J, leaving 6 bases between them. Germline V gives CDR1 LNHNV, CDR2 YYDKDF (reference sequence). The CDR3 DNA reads TGTGCCACCAGCAGAGATAGGGAGAACACTGAAGCTTTCTTT. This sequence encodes CATSRDRENTEAFF.

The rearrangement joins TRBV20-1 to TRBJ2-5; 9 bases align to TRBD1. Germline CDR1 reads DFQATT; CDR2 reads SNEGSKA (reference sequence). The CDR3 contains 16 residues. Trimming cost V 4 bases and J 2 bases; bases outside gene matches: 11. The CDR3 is CSANLLMGQGQETQYF. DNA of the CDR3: TGCAGTGCTAACCTCTTAATGGGACAGGGTCAAGAGACCCAGTACTTC.

CDR3 in amino acids: CASTRDTGATEAFF. CDR3 bases: TGCGCCAGCACCCGCGATACGGGAGCGACTGAAGCTTTCTTT. This sequence joins TRBV4-1 and TRBJ1-1; D uncertain. Germline values: CDR1 MGHRA, CDR2 YSYEKL. CDR3 size: 14 residues. Trimming pared 7 bases from V and 5 bases from J, leaving 17 bases between.